This record concerns one TCR beta chain sequence. It has no known antigen specificity. The sample holds no much larger clone one base away, and base qualities are not on file. The entry originates in a study of control samples from healthy donors and cancer patients (dated by TCRdb to between 2020 and 2021). V is cut back by 4 bases and J by 3 bases, with 6 bases in the junction unmatched. Including cysteine and phenylalanine, the CDR3 has 15 amino acids. This entry keeps only the CDR3 DNA: 45 bases, framed from base 1. Taken from the germline V gene, the CDR1 and CDR2 loops are SGHTS and YDEGEE. Library preparation used the immunoSEQ multiplex PCR assay. TCRdb obtained this table from immuneACCESS and retained in-frame rearrangements with V and J assigned. These tables miss some clones; where compared with another copy, unresolved V genes account for less than half of the shortfall, and the remainder is unexplained. In this sample the table shows over 150,000 clones, about 90% of which occur a single time. The ten largest make up approximately 1.4% of the sample.

The sample comprised blood. This sequence uses TRBV5-8 and TRBJ2-7, with 11 middle bases fitting TRBD2. This receptor was obtained from a woman aged 50 to 60 in good health. The nucleotides read TGTGCCAGCAGCCTCGGGACTAGCGGATTCTACGAGCAGTACTTC. It codes for CASSLGTSGFYEQYF.